These 18 T cell receptor beta chains were all obtained from the same sample, sequenced in a study of blood T cell repertoires in COVID-19. Produced via immunoSEQ multiplex PCR; TCRdb's table is partial and in-frame only. There are 200,000 to 300,000 clones in the sample; around 86% occur only once, and around 9.5% lies in the top ten. The material sequenced was peripheral blood. These receptors were taken from a man in his forties who had recovered from COVID-19.

The chain uses TRBV28 and TRBJ1-2; maybe TRBD1 (6 bases). This CDR3 is 14 amino acids long. The V end lost 6 bases, the J end lost 4 bases, and 15 bases lay between the germline ends. Germline V gives CDR1 MDHEN, CDR2 SYDVKM. CDR3 nucleotide sequence: TGTGCCAGCAGCCTATCAGGGGAACTCTATGGCTACACCTTC. Residues: CASSLSGELYGYTF.

The chain has TRBV7-3 and TRBJ1-5, with D possibly being TRBD1 (5 bases). CDR3 length: 19 residues. The germline CDR1 and CDR2 sequences are SGHTA and FQGTGA. V was pared by 2 bases and J by 3 bases, with 23 bases between. The CDR3 DNA sequence: TGTGCCAGCAGCTTACACCATTGGGAGGGGCGGCGGTTCAATCAGCCCCAGCATTTT. Encoded protein: CASSLHHWEGRRFNQPQHF.

V and J are TRBV20-1 and TRBJ1-1; D is undetermined. V was trimmed by 6 bases and J by 1 base, leaving 6 bases between them. Germline V lookup: CDR1 DFQATT, CDR2 SNEGSKA (reference sequence). CDR3 size: 11 residues. CDR3 amino acids: CSAGGNTEAFF. The CDR3, as DNA: TGCAGTGCCGGCGGGAACACTGAAGCTTTCTTT.

This CDR3 reads CASSLPGQGDGYGYTF. CDR3 nucleotide sequence: TGTGCCAGCAGCTTACCCGGACAGGGGGACGGCTATGGCTACACCTTC. The V and J genes are TRBV7-9 and TRBJ1-2; 10 nucleotides agree with TRBD1. J was trimmed by 4 bases and V by 2 bases; bases with no gene match: 7. CDR1 SEHNR and CDR2 FQNEAQ come from the germline V gene (reference sequence). This CDR3 has 16 residues. Looking up the rest from reference TRBV7-9 and TRBJ1-2 gives the full variable domain: DTGVSQNPRHKITKRGQNVTFRCDPISEHNRLYWYRQTLGQGPEFLTYFQNEAQLEKSRLLSDRFSAERPKGSFSTLEIQRTEQGDSAMYLCASSLPGQGDGYGYTFGSGTRLTVV.

This clone was recorded only once. The rearrangement links TRBV11-2 to TRBJ2-1; unclear D gene. CDR3 size: 14 residues. Per the germline V gene, CDR1 is SGHAT and CDR2 is FQNNGV. Trimming stripped 2 bases from V and 8 bases from J, with 13 bases between. The CDR3 loop reads CASSLSPLSHEQFF. DNA for the CDR3: TGTGCCAGCAGCTTATCCCCCTTAAGCCATGAGCAGTTCTTC.

V gene TRBV15 combines with J gene TRBJ1-6; tentatively, D is TRBD1 (5 bases). Germline V gene lookup returns CDR1 LNHNV and CDR2 YYDKDF (reference sequence). This CDR3 has 15 residues. V lost 2 bases, J lost 8 bases, and 13 bases lay in between. The CDR3: CATSRPLTEDSPLHF. In DNA form, the CDR3 reads TGTGCCACCAGCAGACCTCTGACAGAGGATTCACCCCTCCACTTT.

The chain has TRBV10-3 and TRBJ2-1, with 11 nucleotides matching TRBD2. CDR3 length equals 17 residues. J lost 8 bases, V lost 3 bases, and 12 bases had no gene match. Germline V lookup: CDR1 ENHRY, CDR2 SYGVKD. The CDR3 DNA sequence: TGTGCCATCAGTGACGGTAGCGGGAGGGCCGTGGCGGATGAGCAGTTCTTC. Its protein is CAISDGSGRAVADEQFF.

This chain uses TRBV19 with TRBJ2-6, with TRBD1 identical over 12 bases. The CDR3 is 18 amino acids. The J segment lost 4 bases and the V segment lost 3 bases, leaving 7 bases of the junction unmatched. Per germline, CDR1 LNHDA and CDR2 SQIVND (reference sequence). For the CDR3, the DNA is TGTGCCAGTAGTATTCCGGGACAGGGGGCGAGCGGGGCCAACGTCCTGACTTTC. Translation: CASSIPGQGASGANVLTF.

This chain links TRBV4-3 with TRBJ1-2, with no clear D. Germline V CDR1 and CDR2: LGHNA, YSLEER. CDR3 length: 13 residues. V was trimmed by 4 bases and J by 1 base, leaving 7 bases between them. The CDR3 is CASSPGDNYGYTF. The CDR3 DNA reads as TGCGCCAGCAGCCCCGGAGATAACTATGGCTACACCTTC.

V gene TRBV2 combines with J gene TRBJ2-1; TRBD2 might be the D (5 bases). Trimming pared 8 bases from V and 1 base from J, leaving 24 bases between. The CDR3 totals 18 residues. From germline, CDR1 is SNHLY and CDR2 FYNNEI. The CDR3 DNA follows: TGTGCCAGCTTTTTAGGGTTTAGGACTTTCTCTTCCTACAATGAGCAGTTCTTC. Its protein product is CASFLGFRTFSSYNEQFF.

This clone occurred many times. This chain uses TRBV5-4 with TRBJ2-7, with 10 bases that match TRBD2. Germline V CDR1 and CDR2: SGHNT, YYREEE (reference sequence). There are 17 residues in the CDR3. The V segment lost 3 bases and the J segment 3 bases; nucleotides outside the gene matches: 12. CDR3 region: CASSSATSSGGIYEQYF. The CDR3, as DNA: TGTGCCAGCAGCTCAGCTACCTCTAGCGGGGGTATCTACGAGCAGTACTTC.

The chain combines TRBV25-1 with TRBJ2-3, with D possibly TRBD2 on 6 matching bases. From germline, CDR1 is MGHDK and CDR2 SYGVNS. The CDR3 consists of 15 residues. V lost 1 base to trimming and J lost 2 bases, with 10 bases between them. This chain's CDR3 is CASSEWEDYTDTQYF. The DNA of the CDR3 is TGTGCCAGCAGTGAATGGGAGGACTACACAGATACGCAGTATTTT.

This clone is a singleton in its sample. The chain couples TRBV12-3 or TRBV12-4 to TRBJ2-7; 7 bases are shared with TRBD1. There are 12 residues in the CDR3. Trimming took 5 bases from V and 6 from J; bases not matched to a gene: 4. CDR3 in DNA: TGTGCCAGCAGTCGACAGGGATCCGAGCAGTACTTC. This codes for CASSRQGSEQYF.

The chain has TRBV29-1 and TRBJ1-5; D remains ambiguous. This CDR3 spans 14 amino acids. CDR1 is SQVTM and CDR2 is ANQGSEA in the germline V gene. The V end lost 6 bases, the J end lost 0 bases, and 12 bases lay between the germline ends. The CDR3 loop reads CSVVTGNSNQPQHF. CDR3 sequence (DNA): TGCAGCGTGGTCACGGGGAATAGCAATCAGCCCCAGCATTTT. The variable domain in full, with the rest retrieved from reference TRBV29-1 and TRBJ1-5, is SAVISQKPSRDICQRGTSLTIQCQVDSQVTMMFWYRQQPGQSLTLIATANQGSEATYESGFVIDKFPISRPNLTFSTLTVSNMSPEDSSIYLCSVVTGNSNQPQHFGDGTRLSIL.

The chain links TRBV19 to TRBJ2-7, with TRBD1 matching over 7 bases. The CDR3 sequence is 17 residues long. Germline V lookup: CDR1 LNHDA, CDR2 SQIVND (reference sequence). V lost 7 bases, J lost 4 bases, and 19 bases stayed unmatched. The CDR3 region is CASTPDQKGQGEYEQYF. The CDR3, as DNA: TGTGCCAGTACCCCAGACCAGAAGGGCCAGGGGGAATACGAGCAGTACTTC. The variable domain in full, with the rest retrieved from reference TRBV19 and TRBJ2-7, is DGGITQSPKYLFRKEGQNVTLSCEQNLNHDAMYWYRQDPGQGLRLIYYSQIVNDFQKGDIAEGYSVSREKKESFPLTVTSAQKNPTAFYLCASTPDQKGQGEYEQYFGPGTRLTVT.

In its sample, this clone was seen a few times. CDR3 sequence: CASSYLTGTEAFF. The CDR3 coding sequence is TGTGCCAGCAGTTACCTAACGGGCACTGAAGCTTTCTTT. V gene TRBV6-5 combines with J gene TRBJ1-1; unclear D gene. Germline V gene lookup returns CDR1 MNHEY and CDR2 SVGAGI. The V and J ends lost 2 bases and 4 bases respectively, with 8 bases between them. This CDR3 has 13 residues.

The chain employs TRBV5-8 and TRBJ1-1, with 7 bases fitting TRBD1. Germline values: CDR1 SGHTS, CDR2 YDEGEE. The CDR3 extends over 13 amino acids. V dropped 2 bases and J dropped 4; count of bases not matched to a gene: 2. The CDR3 nucleotides read TGTGCCAGCAGCTTTAGGGGGCCCACTGAAGCTTTCTTT. Translating it yields CASSFRGPTEAFF. Together with reference TRBV5-8 and TRBJ1-1, the CDR3 gives the full variable domain: EAGVTQSPTHLIKTRGQQATLRCSPISGHTSVYWYQQALGLGLQFLLWYDEGEERNRGNFPPRFSGRQFPNYSSELNVNALELEDSALYLCASSFRGPTEAFFGQGTRLTVV.

This chain uses TRBV4-2 with TRBJ1-1; D gene ambiguous. Trimming removed 1 base at V and 6 bases at J, with 9 bases between. Germline-derived CDR1 and CDR2 are LGHNA and YNFKEQ. There are 13 residues in the CDR3. This CDR3 reads CASSQVIQAEAFF. Here the CDR3 DNA reads TGTGCCAGCAGCCAAGTCATCCAGGCTGAAGCTTTCTTT.